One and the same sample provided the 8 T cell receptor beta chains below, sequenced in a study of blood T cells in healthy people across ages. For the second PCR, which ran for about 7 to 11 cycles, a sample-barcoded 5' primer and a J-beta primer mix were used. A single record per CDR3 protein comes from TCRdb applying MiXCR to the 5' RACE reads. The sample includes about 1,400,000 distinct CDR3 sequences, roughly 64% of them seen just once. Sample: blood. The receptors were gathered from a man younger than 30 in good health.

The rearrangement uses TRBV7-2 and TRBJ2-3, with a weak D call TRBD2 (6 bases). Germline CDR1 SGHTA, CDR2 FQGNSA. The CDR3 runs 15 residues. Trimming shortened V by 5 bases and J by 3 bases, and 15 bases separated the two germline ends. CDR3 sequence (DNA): TGTGCCAGCAGCACCGTCGGCGGGGAGACAGATACGCAGTATTTT. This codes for CASSTVGGETDTQYF. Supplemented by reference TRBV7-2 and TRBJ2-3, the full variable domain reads GAGVSQSPSNKVTEKGKDVELRCDPISGHTALYWYRQSLGQGLEFLIYFQGNSAPDKSGLPSDRFSAERTGGSVSTLTIQRTQQEDSAVYLCASSTVGGETDTQYFGPGTRLTVL.

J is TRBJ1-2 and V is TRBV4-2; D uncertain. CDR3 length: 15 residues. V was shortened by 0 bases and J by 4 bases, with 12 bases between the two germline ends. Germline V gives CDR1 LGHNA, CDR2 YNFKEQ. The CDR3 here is CASSQEAAEGYGYTF. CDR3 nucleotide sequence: TGTGCCAGCAGCCAAGAGGCTGCCGAGGGCTATGGCTACACCTTC.

The CDR3 bases are TGCGCCAGCAGGAGGGGAACGGATGAGCAGTTCTTC. This gives the protein CASRRGTDEQFF. The chain has TRBV5-1 and TRBJ2-1; D may correspond to TRBD1 or TRBD2 (5 bases each). V lost 5 bases and J lost 8, with 11 bases in between. The germline CDR1 and CDR2 sequences are SGHRS and YFSETQ. The CDR3 consists of 12 residues.

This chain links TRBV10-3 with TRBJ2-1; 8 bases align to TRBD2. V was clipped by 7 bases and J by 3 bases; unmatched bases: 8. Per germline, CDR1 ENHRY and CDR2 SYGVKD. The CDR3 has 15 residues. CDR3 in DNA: TGTGCCATCACCCCCGGGACTAGTAGCTACAATGAGCAGTTCTTC. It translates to CAITPGTSSYNEQFF.

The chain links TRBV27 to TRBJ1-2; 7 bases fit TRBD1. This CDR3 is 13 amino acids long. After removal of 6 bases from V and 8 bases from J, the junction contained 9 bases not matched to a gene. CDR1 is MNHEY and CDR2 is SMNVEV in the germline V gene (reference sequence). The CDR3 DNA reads TGTGCCAGCAGCCTGACAGGGAGGCACGGCTACACCTTC. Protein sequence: CASSLTGRHGYTF.

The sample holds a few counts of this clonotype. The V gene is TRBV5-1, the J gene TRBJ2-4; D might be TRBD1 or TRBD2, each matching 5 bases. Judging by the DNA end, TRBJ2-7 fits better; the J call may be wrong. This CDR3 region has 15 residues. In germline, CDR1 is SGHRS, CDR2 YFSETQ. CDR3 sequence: CASSPNPGLGYEQYF. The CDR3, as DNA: TGCGCCAGCAGCCCCAATCCGGGGCTTGGGTACGAGCAGTACTTC.

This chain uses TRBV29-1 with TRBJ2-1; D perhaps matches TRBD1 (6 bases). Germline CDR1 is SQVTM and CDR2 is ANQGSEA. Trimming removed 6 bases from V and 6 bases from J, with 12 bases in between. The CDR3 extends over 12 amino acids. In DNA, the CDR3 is TGCAGCGTCGAGGACAGCCCCAATGAGCAGTTCTTC. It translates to CSVEDSPNEQFF.

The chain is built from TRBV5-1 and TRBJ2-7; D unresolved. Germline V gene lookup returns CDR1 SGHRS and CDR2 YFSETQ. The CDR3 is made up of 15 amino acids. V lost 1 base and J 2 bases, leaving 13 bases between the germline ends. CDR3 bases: TGCGCCAGCAGCTTGTACAGTAGTGGGGCCTACGAGCAGTACTTC. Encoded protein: CASSLYSSGAYEQYF.